This is a list of T cell receptor beta chains from one sample in a study of response to subunit inactivated influenza vaccine. Using its own MiXCR run on the RT-PCR reads, TCRdb lists one record per CDR3 protein. The repertoire holds 550,000 to 800,000 distinct CDR3 sequences, with approximately 15% as singletons. Specimen: PBMCs from blood, collected roughly 13 days after vaccination. The receptors were gathered from a man aged 50 or older who received an inactivated influenza vaccine. Both conserved end residues are part of each CDR3. Fields, in order: J gene, D gene, V gene, clone size, CDR3 DNA, CDR3 protein. The D gene is left open where the match is weak. Not all rows give a size; the values are once, few, many and, for expanded clones, a class.

TRBJ2-7 . TRBV5-1 few TGCGCCAGCAGAACGGACCTTAACTACGAGCAGTACTTC CASRTDLNYEQYF
TRBJ2-3 . TRBV7-2 many TGTGCCAGCAGCTTAGGGCTGGGAGATACGCAGTATTTT CASSLGLGDTQYF
TRBJ2-3 . TRBV12-3/TRBV12-4 many TGTGCCAGCAGTTTATCCTTACGCACAGATACGCAGTATTTT CASSLSLRTDTQYF
TRBJ2-5 . TRBV20-1 . TGCAGTGTGGCAGGGTTGACCCAGTACTTC CSVAGLTQYF
TRBJ1-2 . TRBV6-1 . TGTGCCAGCAGCCGTCTAGGGGCACGGGGCTACACCTTC CASSRLGARGYTF
TRBJ1-1 TRBD1 TRBV7-2 few TGTGCCAGCAGCCCGACAGGGGCCATCACTGAAGCTTTCTTT CASSPTGAITEAFF
TRBJ2-4 . TRBV11-2 . TGTGCCAGCAGCTTTTGGGGAAACATTCAGTACTTC CASSFWGNIQYF
TRBJ2-1 TRBD2 TRBV9 . TGTGCCAGCAGCGTAGGGACTAGCGGGGGGCTGAGCTCCTACAATGAGCAGTTCTTC CASSVGTSGGLSSYNEQFF
TRBJ1-1 . TRBV11-2 few TGTGCCAGCAGCTTACCGGGAAGGGGTTTCACTGAAGCTTTCTTT CASSLPGRGFTEAFF
TRBJ2-2 . TRBV9 . TGTGCCAGCAGCGTACAGCCCGGGGACACCGGGGAGCTGTTTTTT CASSVQPGDTGELFF
TRBJ1-2 TRBD1 TRBV6-5 few TGTGCCAGCAGTTACTCGGGACAGGGGGCTTTAGGCTACACCTTC CASSYSGQGALGYTF
TRBJ2-2 . TRBV14 few TGTGCCAGCAGCCGATACCAAGGAAACACCGGGGAGCTGTTTTTT CASSRYQGNTGELFF
TRBJ2-2 . TRBV28 . TGTGCCAGTGCAACTCCCGGGGAGCTGTTTTTT CASATPGELFF
TRBJ1-6 . TRBV7-2 . TGTGCCAGCAGCCCAGGCACGAAGAGGGGTTCACCCCTCCACTTT CASSPGTKRGSPLHF
TRBJ1-2 . TRBV7-2 . TGTGCCAGCAGCTCCCGGACGGGGGGGACATATGGCTACACCTTC CASSSRTGGTYGYTF
TRBJ1-5 TRBD1 TRBV12-3/TRBV12-4 few TGTGCCAGCAGTTTGGGGACAGGGATGGGCAATCAGCCCCAGCATTTT CASSLGTGMGNQPQHF
TRBJ1-2 TRBD1 TRBV20-1 few TGCAGTGCTCGCGGGTTACAGGGGGGGAACTATGGCTACACCTTC CSARGLQGGNYGYTF
TRBJ1-4 . TRBV18 many TGCGCCAGCAGCCCGGACAGAAATGAAAAACTGTTTTTT CASSPDRNEKLFF
TRBJ1-5 . TRBV19 . TGTGCCAGTAGTATATCAGGGATTAGCAATCAGCCCCAGCATTTT CASSISGISNQPQHF
TRBJ2-1 TRBD2 TRBV12-3/TRBV12-4 . TGTGCCAGCAGCGAACTAGCGGGAGGGCCATCTGAGCAGTTCTTC CASSELAGGPSEQFF
TRBJ1-3 . TRBV28 . TGTGCCAGCGGCGAGCGTAGCACCATATATTTT CASGERSTIYF
TRBJ1-1 . TRBV20-1 . TGCAGTGCTAGAGGACAGGCGAACACTGAAGCTTTCTTT CSARGQANTEAFF
TRBJ2-3 . TRBV11-2 . TGTGCCAGCAGCCTTCGCGGTCTAGCACCAGATACGCAGTATTTT CASSLRGLAPDTQYF
TRBJ2-7 TRBD2 TRBV5-1 . TGCGCCAGCAGCTTGGTTCCGGGACTAGCGGGCCCCGGACGGGAGCAGTACTTC CASSLVPGLAGPGREQYF
TRBJ1-5 . TRBV10-3 . TGTGCCATCAGTGAGTCCGGGGGGCCGGGTCAGCCCCAGCATTTT CAISESGGPGQPQHF
TRBJ1-1 TRBD1 TRBV4-3 few TGCGCCAGCAGCCAAGGGACAGGCGCCAACACTGAAGCTTTCTTT CASSQGTGANTEAFF
TRBJ2-5 . TRBV4-1 . TGCGCCAGCAGCCACCTGGGTACCCAAGAGACCCAGTACTTC CASSHLGTQETQYF